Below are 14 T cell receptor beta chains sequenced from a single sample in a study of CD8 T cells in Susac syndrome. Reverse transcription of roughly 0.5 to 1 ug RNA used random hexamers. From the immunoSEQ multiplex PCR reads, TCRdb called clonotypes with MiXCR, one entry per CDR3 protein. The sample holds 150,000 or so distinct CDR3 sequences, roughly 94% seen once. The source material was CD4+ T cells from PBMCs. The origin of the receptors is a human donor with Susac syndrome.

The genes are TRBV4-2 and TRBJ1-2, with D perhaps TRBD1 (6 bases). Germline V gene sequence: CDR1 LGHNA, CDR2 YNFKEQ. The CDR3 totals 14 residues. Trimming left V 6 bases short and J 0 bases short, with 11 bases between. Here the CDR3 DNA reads TGTGCCAGCAGAACCGGACAGACTAACTATGGCTACACCTTC. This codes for CASRTGQTNYGYTF.

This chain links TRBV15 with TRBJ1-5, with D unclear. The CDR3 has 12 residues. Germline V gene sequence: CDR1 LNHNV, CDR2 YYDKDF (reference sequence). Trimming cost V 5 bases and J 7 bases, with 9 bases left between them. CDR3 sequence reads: CATSDPAQPQHF. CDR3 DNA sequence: TGTGCCACCAGCGACCCAGCCCAGCCCCAGCATTTT.

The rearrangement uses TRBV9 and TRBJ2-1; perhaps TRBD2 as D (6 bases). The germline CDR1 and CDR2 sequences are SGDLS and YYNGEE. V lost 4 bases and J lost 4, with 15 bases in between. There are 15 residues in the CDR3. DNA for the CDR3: TGTGCCAGCAGCAACTCGGGGGAAACTTACAATGAGCAGTTCTTC. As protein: CASSNSGETYNEQFF.

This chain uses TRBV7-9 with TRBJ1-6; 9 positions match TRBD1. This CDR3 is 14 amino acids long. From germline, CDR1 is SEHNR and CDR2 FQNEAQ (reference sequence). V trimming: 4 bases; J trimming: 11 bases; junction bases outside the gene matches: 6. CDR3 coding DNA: TGTGCCAGCAGCTCCGGACAGGGGCAGCCACCCCTCCACTTT. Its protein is CASSSGQGQPPLHF.

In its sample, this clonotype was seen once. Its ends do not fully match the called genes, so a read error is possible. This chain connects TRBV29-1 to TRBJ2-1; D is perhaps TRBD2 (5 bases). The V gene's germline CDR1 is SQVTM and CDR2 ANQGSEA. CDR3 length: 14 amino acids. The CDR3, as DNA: TGCAGCGTTAAAGATCCCTACGGGAACAATGAGCAGTTCTTC. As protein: CSVKDPYGNNEQFF.

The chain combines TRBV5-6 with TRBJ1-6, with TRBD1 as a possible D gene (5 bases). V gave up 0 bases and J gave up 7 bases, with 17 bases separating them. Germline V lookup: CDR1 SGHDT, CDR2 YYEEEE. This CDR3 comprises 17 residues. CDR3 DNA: TGTGCCAGCAGCTTGGTGGGGGAAGTGATCCCGAATTCACCCCTCCACTTT. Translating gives CASSLVGEVIPNSPLHF.

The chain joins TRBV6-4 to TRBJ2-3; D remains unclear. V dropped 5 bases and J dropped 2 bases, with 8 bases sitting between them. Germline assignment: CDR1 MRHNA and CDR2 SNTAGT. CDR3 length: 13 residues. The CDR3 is CASSQTVTDTQYF. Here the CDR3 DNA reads TGTGCCAGCAGTCAAACAGTCACAGATACGCAGTATTTT.

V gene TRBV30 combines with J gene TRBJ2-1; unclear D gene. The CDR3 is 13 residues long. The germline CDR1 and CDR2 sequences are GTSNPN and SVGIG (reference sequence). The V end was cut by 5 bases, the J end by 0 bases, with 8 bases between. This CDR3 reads CAWSRNSYNEQFF. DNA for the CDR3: TGTGCCTGGTCGAGAAACTCCTACAATGAGCAGTTCTTC. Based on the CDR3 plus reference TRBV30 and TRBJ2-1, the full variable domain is SQTIHQWPATLVQPVGSPLSLECTVEGTSNPNLYWYRQAAGRGLQLLFYSVGIGQISSEVPQNLSASRPQDRQFILSSKKLLLSDSGFYLCAWSRNSYNEQFFGPGTRLTVL.

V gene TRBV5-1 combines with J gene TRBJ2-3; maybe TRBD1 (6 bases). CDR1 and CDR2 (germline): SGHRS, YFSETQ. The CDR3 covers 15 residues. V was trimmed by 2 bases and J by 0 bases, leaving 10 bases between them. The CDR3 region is CASSLRTESTDTQYF. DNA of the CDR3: TGCGCCAGCAGCTTAAGGACAGAGAGCACAGATACGCAGTATTTT.

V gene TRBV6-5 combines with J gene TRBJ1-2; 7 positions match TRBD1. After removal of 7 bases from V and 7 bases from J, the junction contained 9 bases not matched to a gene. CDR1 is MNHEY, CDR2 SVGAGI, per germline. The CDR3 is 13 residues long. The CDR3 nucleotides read TGTGCCAGCACCCGACAGGGAGTAGTTGGCTACACCTTC. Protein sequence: CASTRQGVVGYTF.

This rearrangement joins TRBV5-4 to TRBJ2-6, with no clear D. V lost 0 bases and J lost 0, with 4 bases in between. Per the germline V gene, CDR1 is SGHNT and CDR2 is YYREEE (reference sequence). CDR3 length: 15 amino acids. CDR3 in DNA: TGTGCCAGCAGCTTGGGACACTCTGGGGCCAACGTCCTGACTTTC. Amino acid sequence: CASSLGHSGANVLTF.

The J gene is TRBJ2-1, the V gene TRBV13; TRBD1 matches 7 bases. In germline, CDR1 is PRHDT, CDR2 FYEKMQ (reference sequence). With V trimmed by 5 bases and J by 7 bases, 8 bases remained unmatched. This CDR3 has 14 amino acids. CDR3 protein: CASSAQGLGNEQFF. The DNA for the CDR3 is TGTGCCAGCAGCGCACAGGGGTTGGGGAATGAGCAGTTCTTC.

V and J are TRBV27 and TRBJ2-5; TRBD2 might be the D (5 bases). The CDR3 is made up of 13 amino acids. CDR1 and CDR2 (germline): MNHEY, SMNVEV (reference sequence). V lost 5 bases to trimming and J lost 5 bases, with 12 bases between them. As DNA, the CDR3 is TGTGCCAGCAGTGCTGGACTTCGGGAGACCCAGTACTTC. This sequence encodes CASSAGLRETQYF.

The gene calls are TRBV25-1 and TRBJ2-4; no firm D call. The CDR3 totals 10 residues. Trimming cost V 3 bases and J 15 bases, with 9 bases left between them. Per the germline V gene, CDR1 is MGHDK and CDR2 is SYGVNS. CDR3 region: CASSDPTAYF. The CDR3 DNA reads TGTGCCAGCAGTGACCCGACGGCGTACTTC.